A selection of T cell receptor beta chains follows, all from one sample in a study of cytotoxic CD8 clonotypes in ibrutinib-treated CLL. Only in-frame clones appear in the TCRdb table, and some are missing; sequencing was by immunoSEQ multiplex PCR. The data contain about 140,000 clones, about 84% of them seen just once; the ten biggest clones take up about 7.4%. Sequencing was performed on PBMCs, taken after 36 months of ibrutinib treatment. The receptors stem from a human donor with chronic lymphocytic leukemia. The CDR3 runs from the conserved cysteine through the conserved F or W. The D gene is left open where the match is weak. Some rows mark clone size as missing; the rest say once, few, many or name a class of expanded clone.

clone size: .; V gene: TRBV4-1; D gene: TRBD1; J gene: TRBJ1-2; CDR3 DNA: TGCGCCAGCAGCCAAGATCCCAGGGGGGACTATGGCTACACCTTC; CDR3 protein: CASSQDPRGDYGYTF
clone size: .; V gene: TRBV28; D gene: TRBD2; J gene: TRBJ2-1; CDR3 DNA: TGTGCCAGCAGTTTTCGTGTTCGCCGAGGACTAGCGGGGGGGCCCTATGAGCAGTTCTTC; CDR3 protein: CASSFRVRRGLAGGPYEQFF
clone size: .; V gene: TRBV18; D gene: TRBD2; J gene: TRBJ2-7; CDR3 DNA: TGTGCCAGCTCACCACCCGGACCGGGGGGGAACCTCTACGAGCAGTACTTC; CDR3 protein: CASSPPGPGGNLYEQYF
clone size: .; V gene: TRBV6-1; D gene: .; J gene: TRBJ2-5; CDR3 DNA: TGTGCCAGCAGTGGTCAGCCGAGGGGCCAAGAGACCCAGTACTTC; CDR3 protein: CASSGQPRGQETQYF
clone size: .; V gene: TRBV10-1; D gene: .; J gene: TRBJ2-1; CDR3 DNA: TGCGCCAGCAGTGATGACAGGCTCTACAATGAGCAGTTCTTC; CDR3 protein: CASSDDRLYNEQFF
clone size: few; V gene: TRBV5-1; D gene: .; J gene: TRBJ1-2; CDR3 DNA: TGCGCCAGCAGCCTAGGACAGTTATATGGCTACACCTTC; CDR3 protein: CASSLGQLYGYTF
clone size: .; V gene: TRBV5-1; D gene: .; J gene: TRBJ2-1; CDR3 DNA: TGCGCCAGCAGCCGCGTCATGCCCGATGAGCAGTTCTTC; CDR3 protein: CASSRVMPDEQFF
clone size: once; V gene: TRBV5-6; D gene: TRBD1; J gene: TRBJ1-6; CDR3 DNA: TGTGCCAGCAGCTTTGCCGGGACAGACTATAATTCACCCCTCCACTTT; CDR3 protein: CASSFAGTDYNSPLHF
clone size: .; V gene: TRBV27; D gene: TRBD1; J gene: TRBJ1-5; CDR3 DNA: TGTGCCAGCAGTTTATCAGGGACAGCTATAAGGCCCCAGCATTTT; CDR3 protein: CASSLSGTAIRPQHF
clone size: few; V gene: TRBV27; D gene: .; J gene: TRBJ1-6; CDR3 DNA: TGTGCCAGCAGTTCTGGGGGTGCCTATAATTCACCCCTCCACTTT; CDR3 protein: CASSSGGAYNSPLHF
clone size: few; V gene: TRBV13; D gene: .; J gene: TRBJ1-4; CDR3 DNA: TGTGCCAGCAGCGAGAGGGGACGTTGGGAAAAACTGTTTTTT; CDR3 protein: CASSERGRWEKLFF
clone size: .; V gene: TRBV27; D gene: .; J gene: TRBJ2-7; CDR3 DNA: TGTGCCAGCAGTTGGGGTGGGGATCGCTACGAGCAGTACTTC; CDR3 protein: CASSWGGDRYEQYF
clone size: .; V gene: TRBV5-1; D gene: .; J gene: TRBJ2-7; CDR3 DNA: TGCGCCAGCAGCTTGGGGGCGACAGTGAACGAGCAGTACTTC; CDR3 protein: CASSLGATVNEQYF
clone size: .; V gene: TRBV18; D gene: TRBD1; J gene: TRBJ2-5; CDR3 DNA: TGTGCCAGCTCACCATTCGACAGGGAAGAGACCCAGTACTTC; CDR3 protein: CASSPFDREETQYF
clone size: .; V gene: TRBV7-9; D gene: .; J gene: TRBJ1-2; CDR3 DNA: TGTGCCAGCAGCTTAGGGGCGGAAGGTCGGGTCTATGGCTACACCTTC; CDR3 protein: CASSLGAEGRVYGYTF
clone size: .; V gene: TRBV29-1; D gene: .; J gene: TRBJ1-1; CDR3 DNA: TGCAGCGTCGCGCTTATCCAATCGACGGGTGAAGCTTTCTTT; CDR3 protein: CSVALIQSTGEAFF
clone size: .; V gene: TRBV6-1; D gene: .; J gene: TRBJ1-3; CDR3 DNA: TGTGCCAGCAGTGAACGGCCGGGGGGAGCTGGAAACACCATATATTTT; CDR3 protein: CASSERPGGAGNTIYF
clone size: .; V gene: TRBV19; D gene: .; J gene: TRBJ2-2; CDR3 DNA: TGTGCCAGTAGAACGGACTGGAACACCGGGGAGCTGTTTTTT; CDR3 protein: CASRTDWNTGELFF
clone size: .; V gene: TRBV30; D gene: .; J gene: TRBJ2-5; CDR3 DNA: TGTGCCTGGACCGCCCGCGGAGAGACCCAGTACTTC; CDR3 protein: CAWTARGETQYF
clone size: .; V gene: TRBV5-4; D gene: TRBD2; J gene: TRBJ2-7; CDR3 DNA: TGTGCCAGCAGCCCCGGGACTAGCACTCCGTACGAGCAGTACTTC; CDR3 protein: CASSPGTSTPYEQYF
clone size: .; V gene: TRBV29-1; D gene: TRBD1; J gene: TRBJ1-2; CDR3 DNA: TGCAGCGCTGACCGGGACAGGGGCAATGGCTACACCTTC; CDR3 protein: CSADRDRGNGYTF
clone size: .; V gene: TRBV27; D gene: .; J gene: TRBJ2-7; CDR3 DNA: TGTGCCAGCAGTTTTGGGACGCACAGCTCCTACGAGCAGTACTTC; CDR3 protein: CASSFGTHSSYEQYF
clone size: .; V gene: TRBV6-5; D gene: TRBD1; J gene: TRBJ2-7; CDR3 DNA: TGTGCCAGCGCAGACCGGGACAGGGTCTACGAGCAGTACTTC; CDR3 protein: CASADRDRVYEQYF
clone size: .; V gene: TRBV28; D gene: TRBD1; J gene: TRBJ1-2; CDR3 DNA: TGTGCCAGCCGGGACAGGGGGCGAGGCTATGGCTACACCTTC; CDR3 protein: CASRDRGRGYGYTF
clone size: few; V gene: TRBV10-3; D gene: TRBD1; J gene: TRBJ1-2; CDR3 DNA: TGTGCCATCAGTTGGGACAGGGTCCATGGCTACACCTTC; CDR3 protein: CAISWDRVHGYTF
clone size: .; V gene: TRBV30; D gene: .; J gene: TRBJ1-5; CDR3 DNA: TGTGCCTGGAGTGGGGGGCAGGGCCTTTATCAGCCCCAGCATTTT; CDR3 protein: CAWSGGQGLYQPQHF
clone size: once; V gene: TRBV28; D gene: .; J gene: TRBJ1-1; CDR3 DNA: TGTGCCAGCAGTCCCCAGGACGACGCTTTCTTT; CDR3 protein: CASSPQDDAFF
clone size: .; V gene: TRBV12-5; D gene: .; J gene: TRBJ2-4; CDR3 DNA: TGTGCTAGTGGTCCCTCACGGACCCCGTTTAAGTACTTC; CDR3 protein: CASGPSRTPFKYF
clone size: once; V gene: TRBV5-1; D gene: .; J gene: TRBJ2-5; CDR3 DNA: TGCGCCAGCAGCTCCCGCGAGCTACCAACGAGGGTCTGGCAAGAGACCCAGTACTTC; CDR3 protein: CASSSRELPTRVWQETQYF
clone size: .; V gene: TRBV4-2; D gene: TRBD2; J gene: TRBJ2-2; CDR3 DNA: TGTGCCAGCAGCCAAATCCCGGGACTAGAGAACACCGGGGAGCTGTTTTTT; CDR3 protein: CASSQIPGLENTGELFF
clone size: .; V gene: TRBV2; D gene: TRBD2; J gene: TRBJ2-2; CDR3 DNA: TGTGCCAGCGGTGGACTAGCGAACCCGAACACCGGGGAGCTGTTTTTT; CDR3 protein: CASGGLANPNTGELFF
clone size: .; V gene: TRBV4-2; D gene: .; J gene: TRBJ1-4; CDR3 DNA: TGTGCCAGCAGCCAAGTCCCGGGATCAAAAAGACCCAATGAAAAACTGTTTTTT; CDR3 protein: CASSQVPGSKRPNEKLFF